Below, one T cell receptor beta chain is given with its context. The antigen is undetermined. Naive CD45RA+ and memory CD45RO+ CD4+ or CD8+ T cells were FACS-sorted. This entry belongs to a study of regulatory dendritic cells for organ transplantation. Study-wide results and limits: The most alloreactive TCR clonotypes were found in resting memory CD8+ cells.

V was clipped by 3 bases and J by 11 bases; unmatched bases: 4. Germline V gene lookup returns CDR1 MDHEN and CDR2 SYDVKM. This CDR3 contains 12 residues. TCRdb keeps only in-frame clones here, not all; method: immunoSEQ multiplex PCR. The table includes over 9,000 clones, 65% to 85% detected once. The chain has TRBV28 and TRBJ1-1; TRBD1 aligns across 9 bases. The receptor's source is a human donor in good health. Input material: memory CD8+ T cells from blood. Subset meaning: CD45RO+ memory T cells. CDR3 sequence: CASSFDRGVAFF. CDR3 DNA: TGTGCCAGCAGTTTCGACAGGGGGGTGGCTTTCTTT.